The present entry profiles one TCR beta chain with its context. This clonotype was found many times. It lacks a known antigen. No base quality values were provided; no much bigger clone lies one nucleotide off. To prepare the library, PCR was applied. For sequencing, an Illumina HiSeq 2500 was employed. Molecular barcoding was employed in the preparation of TCR libraries, with unique molecular identifiers being used to normalize TCRbeta repertoire quantification. TCRdb reworked the public reads: Q25 trimming with fastp, MiXCR clone assembly, productive beta chains retained. Rows are combined by CDR3 protein, so each entry shows the most common genes and DNA. A total of 200,000 to 300,000 distinct CDR3 sequences appear in this sample, more than 10% of them only once. The ten top clones hold around 3% of the sample. The data are from a study of T-cell reconstitution after alpha-beta-depleted transplantation in children (dated by TCRdb to the mid-2010s). Broadly, across the study: Using TCR repertoire profiling, the study followed T-cell immune reconstitution in a quantitative way in children after TCRalphabeta/CD19-depleted allogeneic hematopoietic cell transplantation.

Its CDR3 holds 15 amino acids, cysteine through phenylalanine. Only the CDR3 part of the read is kept: 45 bases, read in frame from the first base. The germline V gene (reference sequence) provides CDR1 MNHEY and CDR2 SMNVEV. Trimmed from V: 2 bases; trimmed from J: 5 bases; junction bases lacking a gene match: 7. Here the sequenced sample was PBMCs from the stem cell graft donor, taken from the stem cell graft. This chain joins TRBV27 to TRBJ1-1; TRBD1 aligns with 8 central bases. This sequence was found in a human donor who donated a stem cell graft to a child with acute lymphoblastic leukemia. The CDR3: CASSLSRGLSTEAFF. The DNA is as follows: TGTGCCAGCAGTTTAAGCAGGGGGCTTTCTACTGAAGCTTTCTTT.